Sequencing of this TCR beta chain was carried out in a study of spatial heterogeneity in lung cancer. Whole-study results and caveats: Intratumoral expanded alpha and beta TCR counts were found to track tumor mutation counts. Tracking of ubiquitous and regional nonsynonymous mutations by counts of ubiquitous and regional expanded TCRs, respectively, was seen.

Unique molecular identifiers tagged every individual TCR cDNA molecule. TCRdb passed the 5' RACE reads through MiXCR, listing each CDR3 protein once. Of about 3,400 distinct CDR3 sequences in the sample, approximately 7.6% were seen once. This clonotype occurred many times. Antigen unknown. Time point here: sample taken at primary tumor resection. Just over 70 TRACERx patients with early, untreated non-small cell lung cancer donated samples. V was cut by 4 bases and J by 5 bases, with 16 bases left in between. The CDR3 is 15 amino acids. In germline, CDR1 is LGHDT, CDR2 YNNKEL (reference sequence). This TCR was recovered from a male donor with early-stage non-small cell lung cancer. The chain couples TRBV3-1 to TRBJ2-3; D is possibly TRBD1 or TRBD2 (6 bases each). This specimen was lung tumor tissue, taken at surgery. The CDR3 coding sequence is TGTGCCAGCAGCCGGGGACAAGGGCGGGGAGATACGCAGTATTTT. It translates to CASSRGQGRGDTQYF.